The rows below give T cell receptor beta chains drawn from one sample of a study of monozygotic twins with inflammatory bowel disease. TCRdb reprocessed the 5' RACE reads and reports one entry per CDR3 protein, with no DNA. This sample's clone table lists a few hundred thousand distinct CDR3 sequences. Sequencing used blood. These TCRs come from a human donor with ulcerative colitis or Crohn's disease, or a healthy co-twin of an affected twin (not recorded which). CDR3s include the opening cysteine and the closing phenylalanine or tryptophan. Each record gives: V gene, J gene, CDR3 protein.

V: TRBV20-1; J: TRBJ1-1; CDR3: CSARDRGGGREAFF
V: TRBV5-6; J: TRBJ2-1; CDR3: CASSLGGTVNNEQFF
V: TRBV7-2; J: TRBJ2-4; CDR3: CASSRQQGVAKNIQYF
V: TRBV6-2/TRBV6-3; J: TRBJ2-7; CDR3: CASSTTREQYF
V: TRBV13; J: TRBJ2-7; CDR3: CASSLRQATAIPYEQYF
V: TRBV12-3/TRBV12-4; J: TRBJ1-2; CDR3: CASSSGAGRGYGYTF
V: TRBV12-3/TRBV12-4; J: TRBJ1-2; CDR3: CASSRDSDYGYTF
V: TRBV7-9; J: TRBJ2-3; CDR3: CASSFGLPSTDTQYF
V: TRBV3-1; J: TRBJ2-2; CDR3: CASSHGLTLGTGELFF
V: TRBV18; J: TRBJ1-2; CDR3: CASSPGTDNGYTF
V: TRBV10-3; J: TRBJ2-1; CDR3: CAISESTPTSGRGYNEQFF